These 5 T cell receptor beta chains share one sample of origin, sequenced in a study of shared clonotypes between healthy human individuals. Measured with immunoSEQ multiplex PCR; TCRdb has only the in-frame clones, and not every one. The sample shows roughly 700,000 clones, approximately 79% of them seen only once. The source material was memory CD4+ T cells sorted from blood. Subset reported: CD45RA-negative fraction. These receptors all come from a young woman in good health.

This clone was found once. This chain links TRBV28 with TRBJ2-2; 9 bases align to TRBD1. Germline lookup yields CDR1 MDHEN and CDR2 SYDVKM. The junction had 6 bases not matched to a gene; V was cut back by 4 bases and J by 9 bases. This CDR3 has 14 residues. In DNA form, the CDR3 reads TGTGCCAGCAGTTCCCCCGGGACAGGGTGGGAGCTGTTTTTT. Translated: CASSSPGTGWELFF.

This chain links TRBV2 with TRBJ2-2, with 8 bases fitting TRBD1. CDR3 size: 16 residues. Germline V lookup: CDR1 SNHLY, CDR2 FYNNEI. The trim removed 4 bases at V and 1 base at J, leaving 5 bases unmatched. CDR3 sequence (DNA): TGTGCCAGCAGTGCGGACAGGGCCCTGAACACCGGGGAGCTGTTTTTT. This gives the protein CASSADRALNTGELFF.

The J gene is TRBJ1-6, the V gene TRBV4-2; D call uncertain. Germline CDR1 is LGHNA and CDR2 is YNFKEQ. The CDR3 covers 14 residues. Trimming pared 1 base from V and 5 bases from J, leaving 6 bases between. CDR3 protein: CASSQGEHNSPLHF. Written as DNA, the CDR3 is TGTGCCAGCAGCCAAGGGGAGCATAATTCACCCCTCCACTTT.

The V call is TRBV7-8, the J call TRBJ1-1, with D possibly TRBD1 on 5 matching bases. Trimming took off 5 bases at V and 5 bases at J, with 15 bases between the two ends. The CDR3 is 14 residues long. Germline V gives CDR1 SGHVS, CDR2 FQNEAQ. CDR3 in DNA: TGTGCCAGCAGCCCCTACGGGGCAAGGACTGAAGCTTTCTTT. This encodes CASSPYGARTEAFF.

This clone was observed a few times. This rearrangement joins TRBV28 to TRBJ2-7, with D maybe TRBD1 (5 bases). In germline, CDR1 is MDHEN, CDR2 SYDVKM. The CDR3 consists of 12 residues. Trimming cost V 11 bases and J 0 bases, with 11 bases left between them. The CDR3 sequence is CAVHRSSYEQYF. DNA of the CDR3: TGTGCCGTCCACAGGAGCTCCTACGAGCAGTACTTC.